The T cell receptor beta chain described here comes from a study of cytomegalovirus exposure and HLA in healthy donors. Study-level points and caveats: In a later analysis, DRB1 alleles had the most associated TCRs; HLA-C alleles the fewest. Sequencing likely produced, as an artifact, a cluster of highly shared sequence variants.

Germline V gene lookup returns CDR1 SGHNT and CDR2 YYREEE (reference sequence). V dropped 1 base and J dropped 7; count of bases not matched to a gene: 6. The CDR3 length is 15 residues. In regard to this clone: Its antigen is currently unknown.

Vbeta (60) and Jbeta (13) primers were used in the PCR. The method was immunoSEQ multiplex PCR; TCRdb's version includes in-frame clones alone and lacks a portion of them. This table holds about 150,000 clones, 65% to 80% found once. Nominally healthy donors provided the samples, though records likely missed some immune exposures. The receptor was derived from a male donor in good health and CMV-seronegative. Input material: PBMCs. The V call is TRBV5-4, the J call TRBJ2-2, with 8 positions matching TRBD2. The CDR3: CASSLKRGGLGELFF. The CDR3, as DNA: TGTGCCAGCAGCTTGAAACGGGGGGGCCTCGGGGAGCTGTTTTTT. Together with reference TRBV5-4 and TRBJ2-2, the CDR3 gives the full variable domain: ETGVTQSPTHLIKTRGQQVTLRCSSQSGHNTVSWYQQALGQGPQFIFQYYREEENGRGNFPPRFSGLQFPNYSSELNVNALELDDSALYLCASSLKRGGLGELFFGEGSRLTVL.